This TCR beta chain was sequenced in a study of blood T cell repertoires in COVID-19 (dated by TCRdb to about 2020). In terms of the full investigation: Samples from collaborators originated in the United States, Italy and Spain and spanned both the acute and convalescent phases of COVID-19. The prospective study material was composed of cDNA or gDNA derived from T cells, B-cell-depleted T cells, or PBMCs. Subjects who had been exposed to COVID-19, were actively infected with it, or had recovered from it provided the deeply sampled blood TCRbeta repertoires that made up the dataset. The repertoires were released in a freely available public database intended as a resource for research on the immune response to SARS-CoV-2. Samples came from the ongoing ImmuneRACE study (first 160 participants) plus 1,254 subjects from 6 global collaborators. Nearly every sample came with metadata listing a de-identified subject ID, COVID-19 status, age in years and sex. Where HLA class I and class II types were available, the types were taken from metadata supplied by the sample provider, not from assay-based typing. The full study reports these points: How much clinical and demographic metadata was included differed by source and by participant, and the metadata was provided uncurated.

TCRbeta CDR3 regions were amplified from genomic DNA using the immunoSEQ Assay, a bias-controlled multiplex PCR. From the authors' description of their analysis: The number of nucleated cells in each sample was estimated from the amplification of reference gene primers within the assay. To quantify the absolute abundance of each unique TCRbeta CDR3 rearrangement, sequence reads were collapsed and filtered. For each sample, productive Simpson clonality was calculated as the square root of Simpson's diversity index across productive rearrangements. In its TCRdb copy, this immuneACCESS table keeps in-frame sequences only and misses some clones. Where compared with another copy, unresolved V genes explain less than half of these, and the others have no known cause. V, J and clone size are those of that table, while D and trimming were read from the DNA. The sample table holds 70,000 to 90,000 clones, of which roughly 90% were seen once. Together, the top ten hold 7% to 7.5% of the sample.

This clone was counted a single time. It lacks a known antigen. Per-base qualities were not stored, and no clone one base away is much larger. Each collaborating institution followed its own protocols to collect whole blood in K2EDTA tubes. For TCRbeta analysis, collaborators shipped samples as frozen whole blood, isolated PBMCs, or DNA extracted from either of those sample types. Clipping removes 5 bases from V and 8 bases from J, with 10 as the unmatched junction base count. As encoded in the germline V gene, CDR1 is SGHTA while CDR2 is FQGNSA. The CDR3 starts with the cysteine, ends with the phenylalanine, and has 15 residues. The only DNA kept is the CDR3, 45 bases in frame from the first base.

This TCR came from a man in his sixties with acute or convalescent COVID-19. The sequenced material came from peripheral blood. This receptor chain uses TRBV7-2 and TRBJ2-2, with 8 central nucleotides matching TRBD1. The CDR3 protein sequence reads: CASSPQTGGGGELFF. The DNA sequence is TGTGCCAGCAGCCCCCAAACAGGGGGTGGGGGGGAGCTGTTTTTT.